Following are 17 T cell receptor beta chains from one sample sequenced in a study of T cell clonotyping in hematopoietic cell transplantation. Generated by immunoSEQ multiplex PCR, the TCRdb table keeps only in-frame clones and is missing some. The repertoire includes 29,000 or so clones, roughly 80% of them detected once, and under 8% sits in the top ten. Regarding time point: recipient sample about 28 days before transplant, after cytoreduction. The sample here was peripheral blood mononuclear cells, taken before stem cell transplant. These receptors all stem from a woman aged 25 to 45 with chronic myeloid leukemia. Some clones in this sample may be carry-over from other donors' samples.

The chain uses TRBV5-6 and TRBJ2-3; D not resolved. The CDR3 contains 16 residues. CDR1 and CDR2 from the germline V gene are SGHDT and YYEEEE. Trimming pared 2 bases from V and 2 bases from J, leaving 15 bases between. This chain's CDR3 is CASSFYLATPTDTQYF. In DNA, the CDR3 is TGTGCCAGCAGCTTCTATCTCGCCACCCCCACAGATACGCAGTATTTT.

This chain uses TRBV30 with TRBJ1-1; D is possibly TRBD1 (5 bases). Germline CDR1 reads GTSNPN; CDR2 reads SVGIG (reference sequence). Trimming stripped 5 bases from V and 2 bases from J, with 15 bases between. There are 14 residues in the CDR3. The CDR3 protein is CAWVMAGQNTEAFF. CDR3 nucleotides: TGTGCCTGGGTAATGGCCGGACAAAACACTGAAGCTTTCTTT. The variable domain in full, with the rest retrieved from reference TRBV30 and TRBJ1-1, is SQTIHQWPATLVQPVGSPLSLECTVEGTSNPNLYWYRQAAGRGLQLLFYSVGIGQISSEVPQNLSASRPQDRQFILSSKKLLLSDSGFYLCAWVMAGQNTEAFFGQGTRLTVV.

CDR3 amino acids: CASSQAPPLEAFF. Here the CDR3 DNA reads TGCGCCAGCAGCCAAGCCCCTCCTCTTGAAGCTTTCTTT. The chain joins TRBV4-1 to TRBJ1-1; no firm D call. CDR3 length equals 13 residues. Per the germline V gene, CDR1 is MGHRA and CDR2 is YSYEKL. Trimming removed 1 base at V and 7 bases at J, with 10 bases between.

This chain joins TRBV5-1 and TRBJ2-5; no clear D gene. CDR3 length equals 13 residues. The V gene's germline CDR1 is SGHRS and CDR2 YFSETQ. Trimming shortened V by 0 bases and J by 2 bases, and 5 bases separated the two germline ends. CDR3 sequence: CASSLGIQETQYF. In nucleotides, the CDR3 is TGCGCCAGCAGCTTGGGGATACAAGAGACCCAGTACTTC.

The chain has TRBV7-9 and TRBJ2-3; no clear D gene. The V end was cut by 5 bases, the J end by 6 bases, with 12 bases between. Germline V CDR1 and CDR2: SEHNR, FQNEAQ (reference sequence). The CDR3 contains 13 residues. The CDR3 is CASSKRLTDTQYF. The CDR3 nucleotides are TGTGCCAGCAGCAAACGATTAACTGATACGCAGTATTTT.

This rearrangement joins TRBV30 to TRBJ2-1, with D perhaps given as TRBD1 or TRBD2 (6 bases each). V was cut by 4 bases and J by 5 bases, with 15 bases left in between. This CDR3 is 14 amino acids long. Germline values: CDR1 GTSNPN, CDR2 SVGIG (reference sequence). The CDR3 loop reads CAWTNPGEDNEQFF. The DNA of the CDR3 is TGTGCCTGGACTAATCCAGGGGAGGACAATGAGCAGTTCTTC.

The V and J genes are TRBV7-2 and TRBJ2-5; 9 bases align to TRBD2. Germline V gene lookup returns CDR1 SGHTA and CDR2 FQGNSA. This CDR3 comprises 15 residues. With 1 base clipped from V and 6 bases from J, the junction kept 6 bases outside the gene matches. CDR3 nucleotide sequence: TGTGCCAGCAGCTTAGATGCGGGGGGGCGGAAGACCCAGTACTTC. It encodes CASSLDAGGRKTQYF.

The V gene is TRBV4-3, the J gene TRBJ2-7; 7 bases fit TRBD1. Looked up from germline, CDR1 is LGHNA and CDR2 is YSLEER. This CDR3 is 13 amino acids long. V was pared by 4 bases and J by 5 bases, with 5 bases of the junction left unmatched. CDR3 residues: CASSPRQGHEQYF. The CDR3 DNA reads TGCGCCAGCAGCCCACGACAGGGCCACGAGCAGTACTTC.

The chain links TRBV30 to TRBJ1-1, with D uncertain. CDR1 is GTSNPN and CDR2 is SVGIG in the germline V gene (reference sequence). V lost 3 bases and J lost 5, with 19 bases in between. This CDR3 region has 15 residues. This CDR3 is CAWSRRFVLWTEAFF. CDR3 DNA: TGTGCCTGGAGCCGACGATTTGTGCTTTGGACTGAAGCTTTCTTT.

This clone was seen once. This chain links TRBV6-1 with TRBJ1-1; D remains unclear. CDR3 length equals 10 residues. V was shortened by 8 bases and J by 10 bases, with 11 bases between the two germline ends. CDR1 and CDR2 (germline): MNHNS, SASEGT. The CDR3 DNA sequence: TGTGCCAGCTTTCTCTTAAGAGCTTTCTTT. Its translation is CASFLLRAFF.

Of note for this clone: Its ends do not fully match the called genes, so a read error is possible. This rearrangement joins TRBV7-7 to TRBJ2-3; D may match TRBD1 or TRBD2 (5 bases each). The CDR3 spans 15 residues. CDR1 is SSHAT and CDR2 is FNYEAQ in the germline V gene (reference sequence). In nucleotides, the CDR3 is TGTGCTAGCAGCTTAGATGGGGGACCTTCGGCTACGCAGTATTTT. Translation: CASSLDGGPSATQYF.

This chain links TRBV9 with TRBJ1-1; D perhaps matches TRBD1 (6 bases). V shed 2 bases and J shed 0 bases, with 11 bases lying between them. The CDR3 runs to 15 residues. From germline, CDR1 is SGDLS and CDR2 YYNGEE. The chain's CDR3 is CASSVGGSLNTEAFF. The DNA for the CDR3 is TGTGCCAGCAGCGTGGGGGGCAGTTTGAACACTGAAGCTTTCTTT.

The CDR3 nucleotides are TGTGCCAGCACCTTGGGCGGGGAGACCCAGTACTTC. This codes for CASTLGGETQYF. This chain connects TRBV7-9 to TRBJ2-5; TRBD2 might be the D (5 bases). The CDR3 totals 12 residues. The germline CDR1 and CDR2 sequences are SEHNR and FQNEAQ (reference sequence). Trimming stripped 7 bases from V and 5 bases from J, with 11 bases between.

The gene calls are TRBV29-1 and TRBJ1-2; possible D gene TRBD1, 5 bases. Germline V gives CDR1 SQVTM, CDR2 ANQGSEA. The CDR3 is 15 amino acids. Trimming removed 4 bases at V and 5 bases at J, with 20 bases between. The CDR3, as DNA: TGCAGCGTTGTGTGGCAGGGCGCCGGGAAGTATGGCTACACCTTC. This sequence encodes CSVVWQGAGKYGYTF.

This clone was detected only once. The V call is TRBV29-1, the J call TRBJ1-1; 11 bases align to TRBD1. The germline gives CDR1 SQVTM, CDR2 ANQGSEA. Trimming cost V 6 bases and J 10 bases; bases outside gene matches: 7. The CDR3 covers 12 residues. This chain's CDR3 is CSVADRGQVAFF. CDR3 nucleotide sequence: TGCAGCGTCGCGGACAGGGGGCAGGTAGCTTTCTTT.

CDR3 in DNA: TGCGCCAGCAGACGTAGCGGCGCCGATTCCTACAATGAGCAGTTCTTC. Residues: CASRRSGADSYNEQFF. This chain connects TRBV4-1 to TRBJ2-1, with a possible D match to TRBD2 (6 bases). The CDR3 sequence is 16 residues long. Germline V gives CDR1 MGHRA, CDR2 YSYEKL. Trimming pared 6 bases from V and 1 base from J, leaving 16 bases between.

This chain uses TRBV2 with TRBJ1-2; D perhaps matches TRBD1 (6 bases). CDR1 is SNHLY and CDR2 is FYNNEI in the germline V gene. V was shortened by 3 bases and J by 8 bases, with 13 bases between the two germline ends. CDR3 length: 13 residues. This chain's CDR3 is CASSDRGFEGYTF. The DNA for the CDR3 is TGTGCCAGCAGTGACAGGGGATTCGAAGGCTACACCTTC.